This T cell receptor beta chain was sequenced for a study of beta chain features in type 1 diabetes. Notes on the study in general: Comparison showed that naive, central memory and Treg TCRB repertoires appeared more similar among patients than among healthy donors.

CDR1 and CDR2 from the germline V gene are SGHTA and FQGTGA. The CDR3 is 12 residues long. V was trimmed by 5 bases and J by 5 bases, leaving 10 bases between them. Of the isolated RNA, all was reverse transcribed, and so the sequenced material was expressed TCRB transcripts. Clones were sequenced by immunoSEQ multiplex PCR, and TCRdb holds only the in-frame ones, with some missing. The sample shows roughly 140,000 clones, 6.5% to 8.5% of them seen only once. This clone turned up a few times. Its antigen is not identified. The sample consisted of central memory CD4+ T cells from blood. The receptor was derived from a woman aged 25 to 39 in good health. The chain joins TRBV7-3 to TRBJ2-7, with D unclear. The CDR3 protein is CASSPGGNEQYF. The CDR3 region has the DNA TGTGCCAGCAGCCCCGGCGGAAACGAGCAGTACTTC.